A single sample gave rise to the 17 T cell receptor beta chains below, sequenced in a study of naive and memory T cell subsets. An equimolar mix of two oligonucleotides served as the beta constant-region primer for TRBC1 and TRBC2. Four rounds of PCR amplified the ligated cDNA using nested alpha and beta constant-region primers plus SP2. From the UMI-ligation and nested PCR reads, TCRdb called clonotypes with MiXCR, one entry per CDR3 protein. The profile covers around 160,000 distinct CDR3 sequences, with 22% appearing a single time and 0.11% taken by the ten largest. Antigens for these TCRs are unknown. General study points: A few larger clonotypes appeared in naive repertoires, especially CD8, possibly memory cells re-expressing CD45RA.

Sample: naive CD4+ T cells from blood. These receptors all come from a human donor in good health.

The chain employs TRBV2 and TRBJ2-5; perhaps TRBD2 as D (6 bases). CDR1 is SNHLY, CDR2 FYNNEI, per germline. There are 18 residues in the CDR3. Trimming removed 6 bases at V and 4 bases at J, with 27 bases between. CDR3 sequence: CASSRSVWSGQNPETQYF. DNA for the CDR3: TGTGCCAGCAGCCGTTCCGTGTGGAGCGGGCAGAACCCAGAGACCCAGTACTTC.

The genes are TRBV7-9 and TRBJ2-3, with D unclear. V was shortened by 4 bases and J by 6 bases, with 14 bases between the two germline ends. The CDR3 is 14 amino acids. Germline V CDR1 and CDR2: SEHNR, FQNEAQ (reference sequence). Here the CDR3 reads CASSSLRRADTQYF. The CDR3 nucleotides read TGTGCCAGCAGCTCCTTGCGTAGGGCGGATACGCAGTATTTT.

This clonotype has ten or more counts. The chain employs TRBV6-2 or TRBV6-3 and TRBJ2-7; 8 bases are shared with TRBD2. The CDR3 extends over 14 amino acids. Germline CDR1 and CDR2: MNHEY and SVGEGT. V dropped 8 bases and J dropped 1; count of bases not matched to a gene: 7. CDR3 in amino acids: CASFLSGSSYEQYF. DNA for the CDR3: TGTGCCAGCTTTTTGAGCGGGAGTTCCTACGAGCAGTACTTC.

This clonotype was recorded at least ten times. This rearrangement joins TRBV10-2 to TRBJ2-1, with TRBD2 identical over 11 bases. There are 16 residues in the CDR3. J was trimmed by 7 bases and V by 5 bases; bases with no gene match: 10. CDR1 is WSHSY, CDR2 SAAADI, per germline. CDR3 DNA: TGCGCCAGCAGTCTTATAGCGGGAGGGGAGGGGAATGAGCAGTTCTTC. Translation gives CASSLIAGGEGNEQFF.

Here the CDR3 DNA reads TGCGCCAGCAGCTCCCGGGACAGGTCCTACGAGCAGTACTTC. Translating it yields CASSSRDRSYEQYF. This chain connects TRBV5-1 to TRBJ2-7; 8 nucleotides match TRBD1. Germline assignment: CDR1 SGHRS and CDR2 YFSETQ. With 3 bases clipped from V and 1 base from J, the junction kept 3 bases outside the gene matches. The CDR3 totals 14 residues.

V usage is TRBV10-3 and J usage is TRBJ2-5; D assignment may be TRBD1 or TRBD2 (5 bases each). The CDR3 loop spans 13 amino acids. Germline CDR1 reads ENHRY; CDR2 reads SYGVKD. Trimming left V 5 bases short and J 5 bases short, with 12 bases between. For the CDR3, the DNA is TGTGCCATCAGTACGGGGACGGGGGAGACCCAGTACTTC. Translation gives CAISTGTGETQYF.

The rearrangement joins TRBV30 to TRBJ1-6; D possibly corresponds to TRBD1 (5 bases). The CDR3 sequence is 15 residues long. Germline values: CDR1 GTSNPN, CDR2 SVGIG (reference sequence). V was trimmed by 1 base and J by 7 bases, leaving 14 bases between them. The CDR3: CAWSGPLRTNSPLHF. CDR3 DNA sequence: TGTGCCTGGAGTGGTCCCCTGCGGACAAATTCACCCCTCCACTTT.

The chain couples TRBV28 to TRBJ2-1, with D hard to call. Germline V gives CDR1 MDHEN, CDR2 SYDVKM. Trimming took 4 bases from V and 12 from J, leaving 16 bases between them. This CDR3 spans 13 amino acids. This CDR3 is CASSSSLGWVQFF. DNA for the CDR3: TGTGCCAGCAGTTCCTCGTTAGGATGGGTGCAGTTCTTC.

This clonotype was seen more than once but under ten times. The chain uses TRBV5-1 and TRBJ2-7; 7 nucleotides align to TRBD2. CDR1 and CDR2 from the germline V gene are SGHRS and YFSETQ. V dropped 4 bases and J dropped 6; count of bases not matched to a gene: 13. This CDR3 is built from 15 residues. CDR3 loop: CASSTGGSTLIEQYF. CDR3 nucleotides: TGCGCCAGCAGCACGGGAGGTAGCACGCTCATCGAGCAGTACTTC.

This clonotype was picked up a small number of times. The chain has TRBV2 and TRBJ1-2; TRBD1 matches 7 bases. From germline, CDR1 is SNHLY and CDR2 FYNNEI. V shed 2 bases, J shed 8 bases, and the junction held 2 bases outside the gene matches. The CDR3 covers 12 residues. CDR3: CASSEQGDGYTF. Here the CDR3 DNA reads TGTGCCAGCAGTGAACAGGGGGACGGCTACACCTTC. The full variable domain, rest sourced from reference TRBV2 and TRBJ1-2, is EPEVTQTPSHQVTQMGQEVILRCVPISNHLYFYWYRQILGQKVEFLVSFYNNEISEKSEIFDDQFSVERPDGSNFTLKIRSTKLEDSAMYFCASSEQGDGYTFGSGTRLTVV.

This clonotype was observed many times. V usage is TRBV4-1 and J usage is TRBJ1-4, with TRBD1 matching over 9 bases. The trim removed 1 base at V and 7 bases at J, leaving 4 bases unmatched. CDR1 MGHRA and CDR2 YSYEKL come from the germline V gene. The CDR3 is 15 residues long. CDR3 sequence reads: CASSQGGQGGEKLFF. As DNA, the CDR3 is TGCGCCAGCAGCCAAGGGGGACAGGGAGGTGAAAAACTGTTTTTT.

The V gene is TRBV6-6, the J gene TRBJ1-6; tentative D call: TRBD1 (6 bases). The CDR3 loop spans 14 amino acids. Germline V gene lookup returns CDR1 MNHNY and CDR2 SVGAGI (reference sequence). V lost 6 bases and J lost 10, with 16 bases in between. The CDR3, as DNA: TGTGCCAGCAGCCATGACAGGATTCGATCACCCCTCCACTTT. It codes for CASSHDRIRSPLHF.

This chain links TRBV30 with TRBJ2-1; weak D call: TRBD2 (6 bases). Trimming cost V 4 bases and J 15 bases, with 19 bases left between them. This CDR3 comprises 12 residues. Germline-derived CDR1 and CDR2 are GTSNPN and SVGIG (reference sequence). CDR3 region: CAWKRGGGTLFF. The CDR3 nucleotides are TGTGCCTGGAAGAGGGGCGGCGGGACCCTGTTCTTC.

This clonotype showed up just a few times. This sequence joins TRBV20-1 and TRBJ2-7; maybe TRBD2 (5 bases). The CDR3 is made up of 11 amino acids. The V end lost 5 bases, the J end lost 5 bases, and 10 bases lay between the germline ends. Germline CDR1 DFQATT, CDR2 SNEGSKA (reference sequence). The CDR3 spells CSAALADEQYF. The CDR3 DNA follows: TGCAGTGCTGCCCTAGCCGACGAGCAGTACTTC.

This clonotype was seen only a few times. The J gene is TRBJ2-3, the V gene TRBV7-6, with 16 positions matching TRBD2. Trimming removed 5 bases from V and 7 bases from J; junction bases left unmatched: 6. Germline V gene sequence: CDR1 SGHVS, CDR2 FNYEAQ. The CDR3 consists of 16 residues. This CDR3 reads CASSAGLAGGPHTQYF. CDR3 sequence (DNA): TGTGCCAGCAGCGCGGGACTAGCGGGAGGGCCACATACGCAGTATTTT.

The chain combines TRBV15 with TRBJ2-1; 12 bases map to TRBD2. V gave up 0 bases and J gave up 1 base; unmatched junction bases: 4. Germline V lookup: CDR1 LNHNV, CDR2 YYDKDF (reference sequence). CDR3 length: 18 amino acids. CDR3 region: CATSRDWTSGNSYNEQFF. CDR3 bases: TGTGCCACCAGCAGAGATTGGACTAGCGGGAATTCCTACAATGAGCAGTTCTTC.

J is TRBJ1-2 and V is TRBV29-1, with 7 bases identical to TRBD1. The CDR3 extends over 14 amino acids. After removal of 6 bases from V and 7 bases from J, the junction contained 14 bases not matched to a gene. Germline CDR1 is SQVTM and CDR2 is ANQGSEA. This chain's CDR3 is CSVTVGGGASGYTF. CDR3 sequence (DNA): TGCAGCGTCACAGTCGGAGGGGGCGCGTCTGGCTACACCTTC.